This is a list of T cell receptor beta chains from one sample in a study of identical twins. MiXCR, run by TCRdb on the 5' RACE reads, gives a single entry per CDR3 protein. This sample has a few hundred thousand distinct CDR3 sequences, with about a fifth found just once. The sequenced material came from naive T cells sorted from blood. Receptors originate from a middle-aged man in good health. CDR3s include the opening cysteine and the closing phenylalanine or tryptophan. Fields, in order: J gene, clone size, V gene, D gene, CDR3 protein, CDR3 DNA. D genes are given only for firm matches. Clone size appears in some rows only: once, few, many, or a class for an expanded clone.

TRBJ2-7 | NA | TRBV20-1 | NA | CSARGTRDYEQYF | TGCAGTGCTAGAGGTACGCGGGACTACGAGCAGTACTTC
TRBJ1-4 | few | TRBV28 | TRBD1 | CASTPGQGIRKLFF | TGTGCCAGCACTCCGGGACAGGGAATAAGAAAACTGTTTTTT
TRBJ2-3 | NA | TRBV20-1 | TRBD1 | CSARERRGGRADTQYF | TGCAGTGCTAGAGAGCGGCGAGGGGGCAGAGCAGATACGCAGTATTTT
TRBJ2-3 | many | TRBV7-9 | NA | CAGGDTQYF | TGTGCGGGGGGAGATACGCAGTATTTT
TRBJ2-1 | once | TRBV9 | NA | CASSVAPGIGADNEQFF | TGTGCCAGCAGCGTAGCTCCCGGGATCGGGGCCGACAATGAGCAGTTCTTC
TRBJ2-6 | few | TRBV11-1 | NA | CASSLVVGANSGANVLTF | TGTGCCAGCAGCTTAGTGGTCGGCGCTAACTCTGGGGCCAACGTCCTGACTTTC
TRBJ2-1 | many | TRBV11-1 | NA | CASSLDLWLTPGRNEQFF | TGTGCCAGCAGCTTAGATTTGTGGTTAACTCCAGGTCGGAATGAGCAGTTCTTC
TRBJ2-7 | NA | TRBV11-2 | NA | CASSLWVYEQYF | TGTGCCAGCAGCTTATGGGTTTACGAGCAGTACTTC
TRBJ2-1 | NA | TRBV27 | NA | CASSTQGAVGTSFDEQFF | TGTGCCAGCAGTACGCAGGGGGCGGTTGGGACTAGTTTTGATGAGCAGTTCTTC
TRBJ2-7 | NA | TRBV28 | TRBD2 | CASSFPVLGLAGVGTSYEQYF | TGTGCCAGCAGTTTCCCTGTCTTGGGACTAGCGGGAGTGGGTACCTCCTACGAGCAGTACTTC
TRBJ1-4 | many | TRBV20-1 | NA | CSARAVTVGKLFF | TGCAGTGCTAGAGCAGTCACCGTCGGAAAACTGTTTTTT
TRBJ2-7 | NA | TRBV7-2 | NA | CASSLNPRYEQYF | TGTGCCAGCAGCCTCAACCCACGCTACGAGCAGTACTTC
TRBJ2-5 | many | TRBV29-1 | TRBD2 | CSVKKGLAGVETQYF | TGCAGCGTCAAAAAGGGACTAGCGGGAGTTGAGACCCAGTACTTC
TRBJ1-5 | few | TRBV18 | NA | CASSPTVQNQPQHF | TGTGCCAGCTCGCCGACAGTTCAAAATCAGCCCCAGCATTTT
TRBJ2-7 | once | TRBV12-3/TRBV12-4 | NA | CASSSPLLEEQYF | TGTGCCAGCAGTTCCCCCCTATTGGAAGAGCAGTACTTC
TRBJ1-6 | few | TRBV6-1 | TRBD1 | CASSLRGTGVSPLHF | TGTGCCAGCAGCCTTCGCGGGACAGGGGTTTCACCCCTCCACTTT
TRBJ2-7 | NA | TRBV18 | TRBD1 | CASSPPSGQGVGEQYF | TGTGCCAGCTCACCACCTTCCGGACAGGGAGTGGGCGAGCAGTACTTC
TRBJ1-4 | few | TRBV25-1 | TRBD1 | CASNRGTNEKLFF | TGTGCCAGCAACAGGGGAACTAATGAAAAACTGTTTTTT
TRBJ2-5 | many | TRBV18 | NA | CASSPPNEETQYF | TGTGCCAGCTCACCACCTAATGAGGAGACCCAGTACTTC
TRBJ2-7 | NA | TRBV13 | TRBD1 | CASSSMDRGHEQYF | TGTGCCAGCAGCTCTATGGACAGGGGTCACGAGCAGTACTTC
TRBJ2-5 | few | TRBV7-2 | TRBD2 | CASSLEGRGGTQYF | TGTGCCAGCAGCTTAGAGGGGAGGGGTGGGACCCAGTACTTC
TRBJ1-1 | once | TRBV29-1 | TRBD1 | CSVEGQGVWDTEAFF | TGCAGCGTTGAAGGACAGGGAGTATGGGACACTGAAGCTTTCTTT
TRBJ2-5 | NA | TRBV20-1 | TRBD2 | CSARGGVATLRETQYF | TGCAGTGCTAGGGGGGGGGTGGCTACTCTCCGAGAGACCCAGTACTTC
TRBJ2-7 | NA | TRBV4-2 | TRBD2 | CASSPGLAGGRGQYF | TGTGCCAGCAGCCCAGGACTAGCGGGGGGGCGAGGGCAGTACTTC
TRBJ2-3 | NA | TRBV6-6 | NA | CASSYSGTDTQYF | TGTGCCAGCAGTTACTCGGGAACAGATACGCAGTATTTT
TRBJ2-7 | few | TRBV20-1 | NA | CSARDRIGPTFYEQYF | TGCAGTGCTAGAGATCGAATAGGGCCTACTTTTTACGAGCAGTACTTC
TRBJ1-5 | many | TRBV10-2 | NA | CASSRTEQNQPQHF | TGCGCCAGCAGTAGGACAGAACAAAATCAGCCCCAGCATTTT